One sample yielded the 9 T cell receptor beta chains listed below, sequenced in a study of T cell responses to AZD1222 COVID-19 vaccine (dated by TCRdb to the early 2020s). The time point label on this specimen signifies: baseline before first vaccination. Preparation of the library involved the immunoSEQ multiplex PCR assay. What TCRdb holds here is the immuneACCESS table cut down to in-frame rearrangements. Part of the clones is not present; checked against another copy, under half of the missing clones reflect an unresolved V gene, and the others are unexplained. Present in this sample are fewer than 200,000 clones, around nine tenths of which were seen just once. The ten top clones hold roughly 1.7% of the sample. The specimen comprised peripheral blood, sampled on day 0 of AZD1222 vaccination. These receptor sequences come from an adult in good health.

CDR3 sequence (DNA): TGTGCCAGCAGCTTGGGGGGGCGAGGGAACACTGAAGCTTTCTTT. Translation gives CASSLGGRGNTEAFF. The chain couples TRBV5-4 to TRBJ1-1; TRBD1 might be the D (6 bases). Looked up from germline, CDR1 is SGHNT and CDR2 is YYREEE (reference sequence). V was cut by 0 bases and J by 1 base, with 10 bases left in between. The CDR3 has 15 residues.

The V and J genes are TRBV29-1 and TRBJ2-7; weak D call: TRBD1 (7 bases). Germline V gene data show CDR1 as SQVTM and CDR2 as ANQGSEA. V was pared by 4 bases and J by 0 bases, with 16 bases between. This CDR3 is 15 amino acids long. CDR3 DNA sequence: TGCAGCGTTGGGGGGGACAGTAGGAGCTCCTACGAGCAGTACTTC. Its protein is CSVGGDSRSSYEQYF.

This clone was recorded only once. J is TRBJ1-1 and V is TRBV18; 7 nucleotides align to TRBD1. CDR3 size: 15 residues. J lost 2 bases, V lost 6 bases, and 9 bases had no gene match. Per the germline V gene, CDR1 is KGHSH and CDR2 is LQKENI. The CDR3 DNA follows: TGTGCCAGCTCGGCGGCGACAGGGTTTAACACTGAAGCTTTCTTT. Translation: CASSAATGFNTEAFF.

This clone was counted between two and nine times. The chain is built from TRBV6-5 and TRBJ1-1; D might be TRBD1 (5 bases). The CDR3 is 14 residues long. Deletions cut 3 bases from V and 7 bases from J, with 15 bases between. Germline loops: CDR1 MNHEY, CDR2 SVGAGI. CDR3 region: CASSYGGAENEAFF. The CDR3 nucleotides read TGTGCCAGCAGTTATGGCGGGGCTGAGAATGAAGCTTTCTTT.

DNA of the CDR3: TGTGCCAGCAGTCAAGAACAGCACACCGGGGAGCTGTTTTTT. It codes for CASSQEQHTGELFF. This chain links TRBV2 with TRBJ2-2, with D unclear. V lost 5 bases, J lost 3 bases, and 10 bases lay in between. The length of the CDR3 is 14 residues. The germline V gene has CDR1 SNHLY and CDR2 FYNNEI.

The rearrangement links TRBV7-9 to TRBJ2-3; D call uncertain. V lost 2 bases and J 5 bases, leaving 8 bases between the germline ends. Per the germline V gene, CDR1 is SEHNR and CDR2 is FQNEAQ (reference sequence). CDR3 length: 13 residues. The CDR3 DNA reads as TGTGCCAGCAGCTTAAGCCTGGGAGATACGCAGTATTTT. Its protein product is CASSLSLGDTQYF.

The V gene is TRBV3-1 (or the pseudogene TRBV3-2), the J gene TRBJ2-7; D is unclear. Between the trimmed V and J ends, which lost 1 base and 9 bases, there was a span of 13 bases. CDR1 and CDR2 (germline): LGHDT, YNNKEL (reference sequence). CDR3 length equals 13 residues. As DNA, the CDR3 is TGTGCCAGCAGCCAAGGGGCCGCGGTGGGGCAGTACTTC. It encodes CASSQGAAVGQYF.

The V and J genes are TRBV6-5 and TRBJ2-7; 12 nucleotides line up with TRBD1. This CDR3 contains 15 residues. Trimming removed 6 bases from V and 4 bases from J; junction bases left unmatched: 7. The germline V gene encodes CDR1 MNHEY and CDR2 SVGAGI. This CDR3 reads CASSFPGQGAYEQYF. In DNA, the CDR3 is TGTGCCAGCAGCTTCCCGGGACAGGGGGCTTACGAGCAGTACTTC.

The genes are TRBV12-3 or TRBV12-4 and TRBJ1-2, with no clear D. CDR3 length: 13 amino acids. Trimming cost V 6 bases and J 0 bases, with 8 bases left between them. Here the CDR3 DNA reads TGTGCCAGCAGCCGACGGACTAACTATGGCTACACCTTC. This sequence encodes CASSRRTNYGYTF.